This TCR beta chain was retrieved from a study of blood T cell repertoires in COVID-19. Study in general: Sample material is recorded as cDNA or gDNA derived from T cells, B-cell-depleted T cells, or PBMCs.

The CDR3 runs 13 residues. Germline CDR1 SNHLY, CDR2 FYNNEI. Germline trimming cut 8 bases from V and 4 bases from J; bases unmatched to any gene: 7. Using immunoSEQ multiplex PCR, the repertoire was profiled, and TCRdb retains in-frame clones only, with some absent. The sample lists 210,000 or so clones, approximately 89% occurring once. The sequenced sample consisted of peripheral blood. The TCR was taken from a woman aged 40 to 55 with acute or convalescent COVID-19. The J gene is TRBJ1-2, the V gene TRBV2; 7 bases align to TRBD1. The CDR3 spells CASGGGTVYGYTF. The CDR3 nucleotides are TGTGCCAGCGGTGGTGGGACAGTCTATGGCTACACCTTC.